These 21 T cell receptor beta chains were sequenced from one sample in a study of T cells in Graves' hyperthyroidism and ophthalmopathy. Authors of the study amplified TCR beta CDR3 regions from RNA transcripts. Primed by the HTBI set, a first-round RT-PCR was run on the TCR CDR3. TCRdb used MiXCR to reprocess the multiplex PCR reads, holding one entry per CDR3 protein. The sample includes a few hundred thousand distinct CDR3 sequences, more than 20% of them seen just once. The material sequenced was blood. The receptors shown here come from a man aged 18 to 30 with Graves' hyperthyroidism.

The CDR3 DNA reads as TGTGCCAGCAGTGAGACGGAGAGGCTCGCTGAAGCTTTCTTT. Translation gives CASSETERLAEAFF. This chain connects TRBV6-2 or TRBV6-3 to TRBJ1-1, with unresolved D. This CDR3 spans 14 amino acids. From germline, CDR1 is MNHEY and CDR2 SVGEGT. V lost 5 bases, J lost 6 bases, and 16 bases lay in between.

This clonotype appeared many times. The chain recombines TRBV12-3 or TRBV12-4 with TRBJ1-1; 7 positions match TRBD1. This CDR3 region has 14 residues. With V trimmed by 6 bases and J by 5 bases, 9 bases remained unmatched. The CDR3 region has the DNA TGTGCCAGCAGAATTGCAGGGGGAGGAACTGAAGCTTTCTTT. It translates to CASRIAGGGTEAFF.

This clonotype has a count of ten or more. The chain joins TRBV6-1 to TRBJ2-2, with unresolved D. CDR1 MNHNS and CDR2 SASEGT come from the germline V gene. V lost 6 bases, J lost 4 bases, and 12 bases lay in between. CDR3 length: 14 residues. CDR3 sequence: CASRVVLFTGELFF. CDR3 nucleotides: TGTGCCAGCAGGGTAGTCCTATTCACCGGGGAGCTGTTTTTT.

The V gene is TRBV5-1, the J gene TRBJ2-7, with D tentatively TRBD2 (6 bases). V was trimmed by 1 base and J by 2 bases, leaving 10 bases between them. Germline CDR1 reads SGHRS; CDR2 reads YFSETQ. This CDR3 region has 14 residues. The CDR3 loop is CASSLREVPYEQYF. CDR3 DNA sequence: TGCGCCAGCAGCTTGAGGGAGGTCCCCTACGAGCAGTACTTC.

A single count supports this clonotype. The chain uses TRBV11-1 and TRBJ1-1; D gene ambiguous. The CDR3 is 17 residues long. Germline V gives CDR1 SGHAT, CDR2 FQDESV (reference sequence). V was pared by 3 bases and J by 1 base, with 18 bases between. CDR3 sequence: CASSFSRSRGRNTEAFF. The CDR3, as DNA: TGTGCCAGCAGCTTTAGCCGGAGCCGAGGGAGGAACACTGAAGCTTTCTTT.

Ten or more counts support this clonotype. The chain employs TRBV27 and TRBJ1-5; TRBD1 is a possible D gene (6 bases). The V gene's germline CDR1 is MNHEY and CDR2 SMNVEV (reference sequence). Trimming shortened V by 2 bases and J by 4 bases, and 12 bases separated the two germline ends. This CDR3 is 15 amino acids long. This CDR3 reads CASSLRGTQNQPQHF. The CDR3 DNA reads as TGTGCCAGCAGTTTAAGGGGGACACAAAATCAGCCCCAGCATTTT.

At least ten counts were recorded for this clonotype. In DNA, the CDR3 is TGTGCCAGTAACCCAACAGGGGGAACAGGCTACACCTTC. Translating gives CASNPTGGTGYTF. The chain uses TRBV19 and TRBJ1-2, with 8 bases matching TRBD1. The CDR3 length is 13 residues. The germline V gene has CDR1 LNHDA and CDR2 SQIVND (reference sequence). V was pared by 7 bases and J by 8 bases, with 9 bases of the junction left unmatched.

A note on this clonotype: A read error may account for a junction end that differs from germline. This chain uses TRBV12-3 or TRBV12-4 with TRBJ1-1; D ambiguous. CDR3 length equals 12 residues. In DNA form, the CDR3 reads TGTGCCAGCAGTCCGGCCGAAACTGATGCTTTCTTT. Encoded protein: CASSPAETDAFF.

This clonotype was counted ten times or more. The V gene is TRBV2, the J gene TRBJ2-5; D remains unclear. Trimming shortened V by 3 bases and J by 1 base, and 9 bases separated the two germline ends. Germline V gives CDR1 SNHLY, CDR2 FYNNEI. The CDR3 runs to 14 residues. Here the CDR3 DNA reads TGTGCCAGCAGTGATGAAGGGTCCCAAGAGACCCAGTACTTC. Its protein is CASSDEGSQETQYF.

This clonotype was observed a few times. The rearrangement uses TRBV14 and TRBJ2-7; possibly TRBD1 for D (6 bases). CDR1 is SGHDN, CDR2 FVKESK, per germline. The CDR3 covers 14 residues. V was trimmed by 2 bases and J by 0 bases, leaving 8 bases between them. For the CDR3, the DNA is TGTGCCAGCAGCCAATGGGACATCTCCTACGAGCAGTACTTC. Translated, it gives CASSQWDISYEQYF. Combining the CDR3 with reference TRBV14 and TRBJ2-7 gives the whole variable domain EAGVTQFPSHSVIEKGQTVTLRCDPISGHDNLYWYRRVMGKEIKFLLHFVKESKQDESGMPNNRFLAERTGGTYSTLKVQPAELEDSGVYFCASSQWDISYEQYFGPGTRLTVT.

The chain links TRBV30 to TRBJ2-4; D unresolved. Trimming stripped 5 bases from V and 0 bases from J, with 20 bases between. The length of the CDR3 is 17 residues. Germline CDR1 reads GTSNPN; CDR2 reads SVGIG (reference sequence). CDR3 amino acids: CAWGETELILAKNIQYF. The CDR3 nucleotides read TGTGCCTGGGGAGAGACGGAGCTTATCCTAGCCAAAAACATTCAGTACTTC.

This clonotype was observed many times. The rearrangement uses TRBV5-1 and TRBJ2-7; no firm D call. This CDR3 region has 15 residues. V lost 3 bases, J lost 2 bases, and 15 bases lay in between. Per the germline V gene, CDR1 is SGHRS and CDR2 is YFSETQ. In DNA form, the CDR3 reads TGCGCCAGCAGCTGGACGCCCTGGCACGCCTACGAGCAGTACTTC. Amino acid sequence: CASSWTPWHAYEQYF.

This clonotype has more than one count but fewer than ten. The chain is built from TRBV2 and TRBJ1-2; 11 bases map to TRBD1. Germline V lookup: CDR1 SNHLY, CDR2 FYNNEI. V was pared by 11 bases and J by 4 bases, with 18 bases of the junction left unmatched. The CDR3 consists of 17 residues. The DNA of the CDR3 is TGTGCCTCAACCCCGGGACAGGGGGGACGCGGTGGCTATGGCTACACCTTC. Protein product: CASTPGQGGRGGYGYTF.

This clonotype was observed at least ten times. The rearrangement joins TRBV28 to TRBJ1-1; a possible D gene is TRBD1 (6 bases). This CDR3 is built from 15 residues. The V gene's germline CDR1 is MDHEN and CDR2 SYDVKM. The V gene lost 5 bases and the J gene lost 1 base, with 14 bases spanning the gap. Written as DNA, the CDR3 is TGTGCCAGCAGTCCTCTAGGGGGGACGAACACTGAAGCTTTCTTT. Protein: CASSPLGGTNTEAFF.

This chain connects TRBV30 to TRBJ2-4; D is unresolved. Trimming took 2 bases from V and 7 from J, leaving 9 bases between them. The CDR3 sequence is 12 residues long. The V gene's germline CDR1 is GTSNPN and CDR2 SVGIG (reference sequence). CDR3 nucleotide sequence: TGTGCCTGGAGTTTTGGGCTTAACATTCAGTACTTC. It codes for CAWSFGLNIQYF.

This clonotype showed up just a few times. The chain employs TRBV20-1 and TRBJ2-1, with D perhaps being TRBD1 or TRBD2 (5 bases each). This CDR3 contains 17 residues. The V and J ends lost 0 bases and 0 bases respectively, with 15 bases between them. Germline CDR1 reads DFQATT; CDR2 reads SNEGSKA (reference sequence). CDR3 nucleotide sequence: TGCAGTGCTAGAGATGTTCTTTCAGGGAGCTCCTACAATGAGCAGTTCTTC. Its translation is CSARDVLSGSSYNEQFF.

This clonotype has a count of ten or more. CDR3 nucleotides: TGTGCCAGCAGGGGACAGGGCAATCAGCCCCAGCATTTT. It translates to CASRGQGNQPQHF. The chain uses TRBV12-3 or TRBV12-4 and TRBJ1-5; TRBD1 matches 8 bases. The CDR3 has 13 residues. Germline trimming cut 6 bases from V and 2 bases from J; bases unmatched to any gene: 0.

This clonotype has at least ten counts. The chain uses TRBV10-2 and TRBJ1-2; D gene uncertain. The CDR3 loop spans 12 amino acids. Germline V gives CDR1 WSHSY, CDR2 SAAADI. The V gene lost 6 bases and the J gene lost 8 bases, with 13 bases spanning the gap. The CDR3 DNA reads as TGCGCCAGCAGGGGCGGCGCTGAGGGCTACACCTTC. Encoded protein: CASRGGAEGYTF.

This clonotype appeared a few times. V and J are TRBV5-1 and TRBJ2-2; the D gene is possibly TRBD2 (6 bases). CDR3 size: 13 residues. V lost 3 bases and J 15 bases, leaving 18 bases between the germline ends. Germline V gene sequence: CDR1 SGHRS, CDR2 YFSETQ. As DNA, the CDR3 is TGCGCCAGCAGCTCAAGGAGGCACCGGGGGTTGTTTTTT. Residues: CASSSRRHRGLFF.

This clonotype has at least ten counts. The chain couples TRBV29-1 to TRBJ1-2; no firm D call. Trimming took off 2 bases at V and 4 bases at J, with 14 bases between the two ends. Germline CDR1 reads SQVTM; CDR2 reads ANQGSEA. This CDR3 has 14 residues. The CDR3 sequence is CSVEKGFRGYGYTF. The DNA of the CDR3 is TGCAGCGTTGAAAAGGGTTTTCGTGGCTATGGCTACACCTTC.

This clonotype was recorded at least ten times. The chain joins TRBV28 to TRBJ1-1; no definite D call. CDR1 is MDHEN and CDR2 is SYDVKM in the germline V gene. The CDR3 spans 13 residues. V lost 2 bases and J 4 bases, leaving 8 bases between the germline ends. The CDR3 region is CASSLRGPTEAFF. The CDR3 region has the DNA TGTGCCAGCAGTTTAAGAGGGCCCACTGAAGCTTTCTTT.